The clone carrying this T cell receptor (beta chain) was recorded many times. Its target is not known. Trimming took 3 bases from V and 4 from J, leaving 15 bases between them. The CDR3 length is 14 residues. The germline CDR1 and CDR2 sequences are SQVTM and ANQGSEA. In the study's own analysis: Between-group CDR3 differences, defined by clinicopathological status, yielded a distant-metastasis classifier for papillary thyroid cancer. TCRdb reprocessed the PCR reads using MiXCR. Clone size and V and J calls follow TCRdb, not the original study. The table records around 20,000 clones, around 16% of them present only once. The data stem from a study of metastatic and nonmetastatic thyroid tumors. Study-level information: Both malignant and benign thyroid patients supplied peripheral blood and tumor or nodule tissue samples, across which the repertoires of these patients were then compared. Study-wide results and limits: Malignant thyroid tumors reportedly had TCR beta diversity that was significantly higher than in benign nodules, in blood and tumor.

Thyroid surgery took place with no prior treatment in any patient. This chain connects TRBV29-1 to TRBJ2-5; D gene unclear. The sequenced material came from tumor tissue. This TCR derives from a female donor with papillary thyroid cancer or a benign thyroid nodule (not recorded which). Some clones in this sample may be carry-over from other donors' samples. The CDR3 here is CSVEIHPDVETQYF. The CDR3 DNA follows: TGCAGCGTTGAGATACACCCAGACGTAGAGACCCAGTACTTC.